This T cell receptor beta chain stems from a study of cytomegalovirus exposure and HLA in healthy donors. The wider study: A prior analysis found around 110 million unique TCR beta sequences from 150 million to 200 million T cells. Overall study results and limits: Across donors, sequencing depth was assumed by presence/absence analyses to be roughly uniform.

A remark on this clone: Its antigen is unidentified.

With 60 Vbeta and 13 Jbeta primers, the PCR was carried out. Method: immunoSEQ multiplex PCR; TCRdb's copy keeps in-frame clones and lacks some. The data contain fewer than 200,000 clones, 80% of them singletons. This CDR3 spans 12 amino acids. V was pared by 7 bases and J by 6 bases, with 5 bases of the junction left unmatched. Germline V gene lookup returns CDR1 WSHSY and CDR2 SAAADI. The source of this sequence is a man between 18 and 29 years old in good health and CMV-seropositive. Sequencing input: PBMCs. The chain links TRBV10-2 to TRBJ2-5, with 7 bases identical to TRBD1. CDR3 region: CASKNRGQTQYF. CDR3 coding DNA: TGCGCCAGCAAGAACAGGGGACAGACCCAGTACTTC.